The sample holds many counts of the clone carrying this T cell receptor (beta chain). The antigen remains undetermined. This CDR3 region has 13 residues. V was cut by 3 bases and J by 1 base, with 3 bases left in between. This specimen belongs to a study of T-cell reconstitution after alpha-beta-depleted transplantation in children. Study-level points and caveats: T-cell numbers and diversity one year post-transplant derived largely from freshly generated T cells. Reports say that about two months after transplant, the alpha-beta T cells came out of several hundred graft clones that had expanded.

Construction of the TCRbeta library involved unique molecular identifiers. TCRdb re-called the PCR reads through MiXCR, storing one row per CDR3 protein. The table shows about 240,000 distinct CDR3 sequences, with about a quarter occurring only once. This specimen consisted of PBMCs, obtained before TCRalphabeta/CD19-depleted stem cell transplant. The gene calls are TRBV12-3 or TRBV12-4 and TRBJ2-2; D not resolved. The source of this sequence is a girl under 10 years old with Fanconi anemia, due to receive a stem cell transplant. CDR3 in amino acids: CASSFENTGELFF. CDR3 in DNA: TGTGCCAGCAGTTTCGAGAACACCGGGGAGCTGTTTTTT.